The rows below give T cell receptor beta chains drawn from one sample of a study of Ad26.COV2.S vaccination and SARS-CoV-2 variants. Profiling relied on immunoSEQ multiplex PCR, and the TCRdb table lists in-frame clones only, not all of them. The repertoire includes about 440,000 clones, about 83% of them detected once, and over 10% sits in the top ten. The sample was peripheral blood, taken in a trial of Ad26.COV2.S vaccine versus placebo. The receptors were gathered from a person aged 18-60 years who received the Ad26.COV2.S COVID-19 vaccine or a placebo. CDR3s include the opening cysteine and the closing phenylalanine or tryptophan. Fields, in order: J gene, clone size, D gene, V gene, CDR3 protein, CDR3 DNA. The D gene is left open where the match is weak. Clone size, where shown, is once, few, many, or a class for clones that have expanded.

J: TRBJ2-6; size: -; D: -; V: TRBV19; CDR3: CASGFVGSGANVLTF; DNA: TGTGCCAGTGGGTTTGTGGGGTCTGGGGCCAACGTCCTGACTTTC
J: TRBJ2-1; size: few; D: -; V: TRBV18; CDR3: CASSPQRKYNEQFF; DNA: TGTGCCAGCTCACCCCAGCGGAAATACAATGAGCAGTTCTTC
J: TRBJ2-7; size: -; D: TRBD2; V: TRBV7-2; CDR3: CASSPTQGAGVVFEQYF; DNA: TGTGCCAGCAGCCCAACCCAAGGGGCGGGAGTAGTTTTCGAGCAGTACTTC
J: TRBJ1-2; size: -; D: -; V: TRBV30; CDR3: CAWAGFEEGYGYTF; DNA: TGTGCCTGGGCGGGATTCGAAGAGGGCTATGGCTACACCTTC
J: TRBJ1-5; size: -; D: -; V: TRBV7-9; CDR3: CASGLGSQPQHF; DNA: TGTGCCAGCGGTTTGGGGAGTCAGCCCCAGCATTTT
J: TRBJ2-7; size: -; D: TRBD1; V: TRBV7-9; CDR3: CASSPTDRWGEQYF; DNA: TGTGCCAGCAGCCCCACGGACAGGTGGGGCGAGCAGTACTTC
J: TRBJ2-2; size: -; D: TRBD2; V: TRBV5-4; CDR3: CASRTSGRPSTGELFF; DNA: TGTGCCAGCAGAACTAGCGGGAGGCCGAGCACCGGGGAGCTGTTTTTT
J: TRBJ1-1; size: -; D: -; V: TRBV30; CDR3: CATKGDLNTEAFF; DNA: TGTGCGACAAAAGGGGATTTGAACACTGAAGCTTTCTTT
J: TRBJ2-1; size: -; D: TRBD2; V: TRBV7-3; CDR3: CASSLAASSYNEQFF; DNA: TGTGCCAGCAGTCTAGCGGCAAGCTCCTACAATGAGCAGTTCTTC
J: TRBJ1-1; size: -; D: -; V: TRBV5-4; CDR3: CASGPVGPNTEAFF; DNA: TGTGCCAGCGGGCCAGTTGGACCGAACACTGAAGCTTTCTTT
J: TRBJ2-3; size: -; D: -; V: TRBV7-2; CDR3: CASSLKDTQYF; DNA: TGTGCCAGCAGCTTAAAGGATACGCAGTATTTT
J: TRBJ1-2; size: -; D: -; V: TRBV7-2; CDR3: CASSFPSRGKGENGYTF; DNA: TGTGCCAGCAGCTTCCCCTCACGGGGGAAGGGGGAAAATGGCTACACCTTC
J: TRBJ2-6; size: -; D: -; V: TRBV4-1; CDR3: CASSRQIGANVLTF; DNA: TGCGCCAGCAGCCGTCAGATTGGGGCCAACGTCCTGACTTTC
J: TRBJ1-5; size: -; D: -; V: TRBV9; CDR3: CASSVGSGHQPQHF; DNA: TGTGCCAGCAGCGTAGGGTCAGGGCATCAGCCCCAGCATTTT
J: TRBJ2-2; size: -; D: TRBD2; V: TRBV6-5; CDR3: CASTRTSGNTGELFF; DNA: TGTGCCAGCACCCGGACTAGCGGGAACACCGGGGAGCTGTTTTTT
J: TRBJ2-7; size: -; D: TRBD1; V: TRBV5-6; CDR3: CASSRGTGTGEQYF; DNA: TGTGCCAGCAGCAGGGGGACAGGGACAGGCGAGCAGTACTTC
J: TRBJ2-3; size: -; D: -; V: TRBV5-1; CDR3: CASQRSQKDTQYF; DNA: TGCGCCAGCCAACGAAGCCAGAAAGATACGCAGTATTTT
J: TRBJ2-7; size: once; D: TRBD1; V: TRBV12-3/TRBV12-4; CDR3: CASSRTGPYEQYF; DNA: TGTGCCAGCAGTAGGACAGGGCCCTACGAGCAGTACTTC
J: TRBJ2-5; size: -; D: -; V: TRBV9; CDR3: CASSSDPAGQETQYF; DNA: TGTGCCAGCAGCTCAGACCCCGCAGGGCAAGAGACCCAGTACTTC
J: TRBJ1-4; size: -; D: -; V: TRBV7-9; CDR3: CASTRSRAEKLFF; DNA: TGTGCCAGCACCCGGTCGAGGGCTGAAAAACTGTTTTTT
J: TRBJ2-2; size: -; D: -; V: TRBV7-9; CDR3: CASLMNYGELFF; DNA: TGTGCCAGCCTTATGAACTACGGGGAGCTGTTTTTT
J: TRBJ2-7; size: -; D: -; V: TRBV7-2; CDR3: CASSLIPPYEQYF; DNA: TGTGCCAGCAGCTTAATCCCGCCATACGAGCAGTACTTC
J: TRBJ2-7; size: -; D: -; V: TRBV4-2; CDR3: CASSQDASGNTYEQYF; DNA: TGTGCCAGCAGCCAAGACGCCAGCGGCAACACCTACGAGCAGTACTTC
J: TRBJ2-5; size: few; D: -; V: TRBV12-3/TRBV12-4; CDR3: CASRYQESQYF; DNA: TGTGCCAGCAGGTACCAAGAGTCCCAGTACTTC
J: TRBJ2-5; size: -; D: -; V: TRBV5-1; CDR3: CASSLGMGGGQETQYF; DNA: TGCGCCAGCAGCTTGGGCATGGGAGGGGGCCAAGAGACCCAGTACTTC
J: TRBJ2-7; size: -; D: TRBD2; V: TRBV5-1; CDR3: CASSSEAASGSYEQYF; DNA: TGCGCCAGCAGCTCAGAGGCGGCTAGCGGGAGCTACGAGCAGTACTTC
J: TRBJ2-5; size: once; D: TRBD1; V: TRBV6-6; CDR3: CASRKQGQETQYF; DNA: TGTGCCAGCAGGAAACAGGGGCAAGAGACCCAGTACTTC